This T cell receptor (beta chain) is drawn from a study of blood T cell repertoires in COVID-19. Overall study context: The cDNA or gDNA used as material had been derived from T cells, B-cell-depleted T cells, or PBMCs.

Libraries were prepared by immunoSEQ multiplex PCR; TCRdb keeps only in-frame clonotypes and omits some of them. The data contain approximately 200,000 clones, approximately 90% of them singletons. Everyone who took part was about 18 to 90 years old, and they came from 24 US areas. Self-reported history from a screening survey and questionnaire set each donor's cohort. Either two negative PCRs, clearance, or symptom resolution qualified Cohort 3 donors as recovered. Germline CDR1 reads MNHNY; CDR2 reads SVGAGI (reference sequence). The CDR3 loop spans 16 amino acids. Trimming took off 3 bases at V and 6 bases at J, with 15 bases between the two ends.

The V call is TRBV6-6, the J call TRBJ1-6; TRBD1 is a possible D gene (6 bases). The sample was PBMCs or T cells enriched from blood (not recorded which). This TCR was recovered from a man aged 25-40 years who had recovered from COVID-19. This CDR3 reads CASSYVLGQFNSPLHF. For the CDR3, the DNA is TGTGCCAGCAGTTATGTTTTAGGACAGTTTAATTCACCCCTCCACTTT.